This passage covers 10 T cell receptor beta chains from one sample sequenced in a study of early T cells in non-severe SARS-CoV-2 infection (dated by TCRdb to about 2021). Library creation used 5' RACE. Instrument used: NextSeq 500. The public reads were reanalyzed by TCRdb: fastp trimming at Q25, MiXCR alignment, in-frame beta chains only. Under each unique CDR3 protein, matching rows form one entry showing the most common genes and DNA. The sample records 62,000 or so distinct CDR3 sequences, about 9.3% of which are singletons. The leading ten clones occupy less than 1.5% of the sample. Sequences were obtained from whole blood. These receptors originate from an adult who was a healthcare worker with PCR-confirmed SARS-CoV-2 infection or an uninfected control (not recorded which).

This clonotype was seen more than once but under ten times. The J gene is TRBJ2-3, the V gene TRBV6-6, with 8 positions matching TRBD2. V shed 0 bases and J 1 base; nucleotides not matched to a gene: 3. The CDR3 sequence is 16 residues long. Germline V gives CDR1 MNHNY, CDR2 SVGAGI (reference sequence). The CDR3 loop reads CASSYSMRGGTDTQYF. CDR3 nucleotide sequence: TGTGCCAGCAGTTACTCGATGCGGGGGGGCACAGATACGCAGTATTTT.

This clonotype was seen repeatedly, ten times or more. CDR3 in DNA: TGTGCCAGCAGTTACACCGGACAGGGCGCTGAAGCTTTCTTT. It codes for CASSYTGQGAEAFF. V is TRBV6-5 and J is TRBJ1-1; 8 bases fit TRBD1. Germline lookup yields CDR1 MNHEY and CDR2 SVGAGI. The CDR3 loop spans 14 amino acids. The ends lost 2 bases at V and 6 bases at J; junction bases unmatched: 5.

This sequence joins TRBV7-9 and TRBJ1-2; D may be TRBD1 (5 bases). This CDR3 is 14 amino acids long. Germline V lookup: CDR1 SEHNR, CDR2 FQNEAQ (reference sequence). The germline V and J ends were trimmed by 5 bases and 7 bases, with 17 bases remaining between them. The CDR3 nucleotides are TGTGCCAGCAGCGCCGAGGCGAGGGGAGTTGGCTACACCTTC. This gives the protein CASSAEARGVGYTF.

The chain links TRBV2 to TRBJ2-7; maybe TRBD1 (5 bases). The CDR3 is 14 residues long. Deletions cut 2 bases from V and 2 bases from J, with 10 bases between. CDR1 and CDR2 from the germline V gene are SNHLY and FYNNEI. CDR3 residues: CASSERPGPYEQYV. CDR3 DNA sequence: TGTGCCAGCAGTGAACGGCCAGGGCCCTACGAGCAGTACGTC.

This clonotype was found many times. The genes are TRBV19 and TRBJ1-2; D not resolved. V lost 10 bases and J lost 0, with 15 bases in between. Germline V gene lookup returns CDR1 LNHDA and CDR2 SQIVND (reference sequence). CDR3 length: 14 residues. CDR3 loop: CATTAGSTNYGYTF. CDR3 bases: TGTGCCACCACCGCCGGGAGCACTAACTATGGCTACACCTTC.

This clonotype was seen a handful of times. The rearrangement uses TRBV18 and TRBJ1-6, with D perhaps matching TRBD1 (6 bases). There are 15 residues in the CDR3. V was shortened by 3 bases and J by 6 bases, with 12 bases between the two germline ends. CDR1 and CDR2 (germline): KGHSH, LQKENI. In nucleotides, the CDR3 is TGTGCCAGCTCACCGAAAGGACAGATTAATTCACCCCTCCACTTT. This translates into CASSPKGQINSPLHF.

This clonotype was seen a few times. The CDR3 nucleotides read TGTGCCAGCAGCCGATCCAAACCTCCAGGGCCTTACGAGCAGTACGTC. The encoded protein is CASSRSKPPGPYEQYV. The V gene is TRBV7-7, the J gene TRBJ2-7; D possibly corresponds to TRBD1 (5 bases). The CDR3 spans 16 residues. Deletions cut 5 bases from V and 4 bases from J, with 21 bases between. Per germline, CDR1 SSHAT and CDR2 FNYEAQ (reference sequence).

The CDR3 nucleotides read TGTGCCAGCACCAAGACCTACCCCGGGAACACTGAAGCTTTCTTT. The encoded protein is CASTKTYPGNTEAFF. The chain recombines TRBV12-3 or TRBV12-4 with TRBJ1-1; D is undetermined. The CDR3 runs 15 residues. Trimming shortened V by 7 bases and J by 1 base, and 16 bases separated the two germline ends.

By share of the sample, this clonotype is medium-sized. For the CDR3, the DNA is TGTGCCAGCAGCAAAGGAGGCAGCCAGGCTTTAACCTACAATGAGCAGTTCTTC. Amino acids: CASSKGGSQALTYNEQFF. The chain links TRBV6-6 to TRBJ2-1; D may be TRBD2 (5 bases). Trimming stripped 6 bases from V and 2 bases from J, with 23 bases between. CDR1 and CDR2 from the germline V gene are MNHNY and SVGAGI (reference sequence). This CDR3 has 18 amino acids.

The chain joins TRBV9 to TRBJ2-1; D gene ambiguous. The CDR3 covers 12 residues. Trimming left V 1 base short and J 7 bases short, with 6 bases between. CDR1 and CDR2 from the germline V gene are SGDLS and YYNGEE. The CDR3 reads CASSVRVNEQFF. The CDR3 DNA is TGTGCCAGCAGCGTAAGAGTGAATGAGCAGTTCTTC.